The 5 T cell receptor beta chains reported below all come from one sample, sequenced in a study of post-analysis software for immune sequencing data (dated by TCRdb to about 2015). Library method: PCR. Sequencing was carried out with an Illumina HiSeq 2500. To reduce PCR and sequencing biases, unique molecular identifiers were incorporated into the TCR beta cDNA libraries. The public reads were quality trimmed at Q25 with fastp and then assembled into clones with MiXCR by TCRdb, keeping productive beta chains. Identical CDR3 protein sequences are pooled into one entry, listed with their most common genes and DNA. The table for this sample lists about 500,000 distinct CDR3 sequences; 45% of them were counted only once. The ten largest clones represent 12% of the sample. The paper's findings and limits, for the study overall: Patients showed significantly higher frequencies than controls for 4 or 5 TRBV segments, among them TRBV5-6, TRBV5-1 and TRBV20-1.

For these receptors, no antigen is known. The sequenced material came from blood. Receptors were obtained from a girl aged 10-17 years with multiple sclerosis.

V usage is TRBV4-1 and J usage is TRBJ2-3; the D gene is possibly TRBD2 (6 bases). CDR1 is MGHRA and CDR2 is YSYEKL in the germline V gene. V lost 1 base, J lost 0 bases, and 11 bases lay in between. The CDR3 sequence is 16 residues long. CDR3 nucleotide sequence: TGCGCCAGCAGCCAAGCGGGAGCCCCTAGCACAGATACGCAGTATTTT. It translates to CASSQAGAPSTDTQYF.

The V call is TRBV6-5, the J call TRBJ2-1; 7 bases agree with TRBD2. CDR1 is MNHEY and CDR2 is SVGAGI in the germline V gene. This CDR3 comprises 17 residues. J gave up 0 bases and V 0 bases, and 5 bases lay outside the gene matches. CDR3 protein: CASSYSPGGISYNEQFF. CDR3 DNA: TGTGCCAGCAGTTACTCCCCCGGGGGGATCTCCTACAATGAGCAGTTCTTC.

The chain couples TRBV7-2 to TRBJ2-7, with a possible D match to TRBD2 (6 bases). This CDR3 is 15 amino acids long. Germline assignment: CDR1 SGHTA and CDR2 FQGNSA. The V and J ends lost 6 bases and 0 bases respectively, with 15 bases between them. The CDR3 loop reads CASRWDFRGSYEQYF. CDR3 coding DNA: TGTGCCAGCAGATGGGACTTCAGAGGCTCCTACGAGCAGTACTTC.

The gene calls are TRBV28 and TRBJ2-7; 8 bases fit TRBD1. Germline assignment: CDR1 MDHEN and CDR2 SYDVKM. V lost 8 bases, J lost 2 bases, and 5 bases stayed unmatched. This CDR3 has 13 residues. CDR3 in DNA: TGTGCCAGCGGACAGGGTGTTCCCTACGAGCAGTACTTC. This gives the protein CASGQGVPYEQYF. Complete variable domain (other parts from reference TRBV28 and TRBJ2-7): DVKVTQSSRYLVKRTGEKVFLECVQDMDHENMFWYRQDPGLGLRLIYFSYDVKMKEKGDIPEGYSVSREKKERFSLILESASTNQTSMYLCASGQGVPYEQYFGPGTRLTVT.

The rearrangement links TRBV29-1 to TRBJ2-7; the match to TRBD2 covers 8 bases. V shed 5 bases and J 5 bases; nucleotides not matched to a gene: 11. CDR1 is SQVTM, CDR2 ANQGSEA, per germline. The CDR3 loop spans 14 amino acids. The CDR3 nucleotides read TGCAGCGTTTCACCGGGACTAGGTATCCACGAGCAGTACTTC. Protein product: CSVSPGLGIHEQYF.